The rows below give T cell receptor beta chains drawn from one sample of a study of beta chain features in type 1 diabetes. Sequencing used immunoSEQ multiplex PCR; TCRdb keeps in-frame clones, though not all of them. The table shows 140,000 to 150,000 clones, with nearly 50% occurring only once. Sequences were obtained from Tregs from blood. These receptors all come from a man younger than 35 in good health. The CDR3 runs from the conserved cysteine through the conserved F or W. The D gene is left open where the match is weak. Size is omitted from some rows. Given values are once, few, many or a class for expanded clones.

d_call cdr3_length j_call v_call clone_size cdr3_nt cdr3_aa
NA 18 TRBJ1-1 TRBV5-6 NA TGTGCCAGCAGCTTATTTCGTTCTGGGGGGATTGTGGACACTGAAGCTTTCTTT CASSLFRSGGIVDTEAFF
NA 15 TRBJ1-5 TRBV6-1 NA TGTGCCAGCAGTCCGGGTCAGGGTGGGAATCAGCCCCAGCATTTT CASSPGQGGNQPQHF
NA 15 TRBJ2-1 TRBV9 NA TGTGCCAGCAGCGTAGATCTGGACCCAGGGCATGAGCAGTTCTTC CASSVDLDPGHEQFF
NA 18 TRBJ2-3 TRBV9 few TGTGCCAGCAGCGTATCCCCAAGGAGGAGGCCTAGCACAGATACGCAGTATTTT CASSVSPRRRPSTDTQYF
NA 13 TRBJ1-4 TRBV29-1 NA TGCAGCGCGTTATTCGACAGGAGTGAAAAACTGTTTTTT CSALFDRSEKLFF
TRBD1 15 TRBJ2-7 TRBV6-5 NA TGTGCCAGCAGGTACCTCGGACAGGGGTCCTACGAGCAGTACTTC CASRYLGQGSYEQYF
TRBD1 16 TRBJ1-1 TRBV5-1 NA TGCGCCAGCAGCTTGGCTAGGACAGGAGAGAACACTGAAGCTTTCTTT CASSLARTGENTEAFF
TRBD1 14 TRBJ2-7 TRBV18 NA TGTGCCAGCTCACCCCTACAGGGGTCCTACGAGCAGTACTTC CASSPLQGSYEQYF
NA 20 TRBJ1-2 TRBV4-3 NA TGCGCCAGCAGCCAAGATCTAACGATTTTGGGGAGGGGGTTGTCGGGGGGCTACACCTTC CASSQDLTILGRGLSGGYTF
TRBD1 15 TRBJ2-2 TRBV19 NA TGTGCCAGTAGTGCCGGGACAGGGTACACCGGGGAGCTGTTTTTT CASSAGTGYTGELFF
NA 16 TRBJ2-2 TRBV7-2 few TGTGCCAGCAGCTTAGTCGGTCGGGGGATCGGCGGGGAGCTGTTTTTT CASSLVGRGIGGELFF
TRBD1 12 TRBJ2-7 TRBV7-6 few TGTGCCGTCGGGGACAGGACCTACGAGCAGTACTTC CAVGDRTYEQYF
NA 16 TRBJ1-2 TRBV28 NA NA CASSLFLSGANYGYTF
NA 14 TRBJ1-2 TRBV6-6 few TGTGCCAGCACCGAGGACGGACTCCAGTATGGCTACACCTTC CASTEDGLQYGYTF
NA 13 TRBJ1-5 TRBV30 NA TGTGCCTGGAGTGACAGAGGCAATCAGCCCCAGCATTTT CAWSDRGNQPQHF
TRBD1 15 TRBJ1-5 TRBV18 NA TGTGCCAGCTCACCTCGAGGGACAGGGGCTCAGCCCCAGCATTTT CASSPRGTGAQPQHF
NA 15 TRBJ1-6 TRBV6-5 few TGTGCCAGCACCAGGACAAGCTCCTATAATTCACCCCTCCACTTT CASTRTSSYNSPLHF
NA 13 TRBJ2-7 TRBV6-1 NA TGTGCCAGCAGCCCTTCAGTAACCTACGAGCAGTACTTC CASSPSVTYEQYF
NA 12 TRBJ1-5 TRBV7-9 few TGTGCCAGCAGCTCCCCCTCCCAGCCCCAGCATTTT CASSSPSQPQHF
TRBD2 14 TRBJ2-7 TRBV14 few TGTGCCAGCAGCCAAGCGGGGGGGTCCTACGAGCAGTACTTC CASSQAGGSYEQYF
NA 15 TRBJ1-1 TRBV18 NA TGTGCCAGCTCACCGACACCGGGGATTAACACTGAAGCTTTCTTT CASSPTPGINTEAFF
TRBD1 15 TRBJ1-4 TRBV7-2 few TGTGCCAGCCGGGACAGGGGGCTCTCTAATGAAAAACTGTTTTTT CASRDRGLSNEKLFF
TRBD1 11 TRBJ1-1 TRBV30 NA TGTGCCTGGAGCGTCCGACAGGGCGCTTTCTTT CAWSVRQGAFF
TRBD2 15 TRBJ2-7 TRBV2 NA TGTGCCAGCAGCCTACTAGCGGGAGGGGGGACGGGGCAGTACTTC CASSLLAGGGTGQYF
NA 12 TRBJ2-7 TRBV27 NA TGTGCCAGCAGTTTAGACAGCTACGAGCAGTACTTC CASSLDSYEQYF
TRBD2 17 TRBJ2-3 TRBV5-1 NA TGCGCCAGCAGCTTTGGGACTAGCGTACCTAGCACAGATACGCAGTATTTT CASSFGTSVPSTDTQYF
NA 14 TRBJ2-1 TRBV11-2 NA TGTGCCAGCAGCTTAGATCGACTCCAGTATGAGCAGTTCTTC CASSLDRLQYEQFF
TRBD1 16 TRBJ2-2 TRBV7-3 NA TGTGCCAGCAGCTTAAATGGGCTACAGGGGATCGGGGAGCTGTTTTTT CASSLNGLQGIGELFF
TRBD1 17 TRBJ2-7 TRBV4-2 NA TGTGCCAGCAGCCAAGTGTATTCCGGGACAGGCGCCTACGAGCAGTACTTC CASSQVYSGTGAYEQYF
TRBD2 11 TRBJ2-7 TRBV28 NA TGTGCCAGCAGTTCGAGACTAGCGCAGTACTTC CASSSRLAQYF
NA 15 TRBJ1-1 TRBV18 NA TGTGCCAGCTCACCTCGGCCCCGGGTGAACACTGAAGCTTTCTTT CASSPRPRVNTEAFF
TRBD2 15 TRBJ2-7 TRBV6-5 NA TGTGCCAGCCGCTTCGCGGGAGGAACTCAATACGAGCAGTACTTC CASRFAGGTQYEQYF